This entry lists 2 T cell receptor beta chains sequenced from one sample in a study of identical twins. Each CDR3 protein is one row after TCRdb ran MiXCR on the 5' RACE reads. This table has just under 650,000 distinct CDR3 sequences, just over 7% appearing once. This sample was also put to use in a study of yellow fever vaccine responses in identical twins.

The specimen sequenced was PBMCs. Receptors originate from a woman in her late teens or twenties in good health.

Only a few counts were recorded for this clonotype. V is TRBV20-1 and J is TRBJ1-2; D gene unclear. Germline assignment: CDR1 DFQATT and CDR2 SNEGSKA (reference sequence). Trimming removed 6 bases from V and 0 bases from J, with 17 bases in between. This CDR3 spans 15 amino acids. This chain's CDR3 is CSAALLLATNYGYTF. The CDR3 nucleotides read TGCAGTGCAGCCCTATTGTTGGCTACTAACTATGGCTACACCTTC.

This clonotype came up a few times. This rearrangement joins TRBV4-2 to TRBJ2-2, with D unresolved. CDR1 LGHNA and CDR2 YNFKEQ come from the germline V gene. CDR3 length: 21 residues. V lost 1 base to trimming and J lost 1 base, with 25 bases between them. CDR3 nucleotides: TGTGCCAGCAGCCAAGTAGGCCCGGTACTTTATCGGATACTGAACACCGGGGAGCTGTTTTTT. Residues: CASSQVGPVLYRILNTGELFF.